This TCR beta chain was found in a study of OX40 agonist ivuxolimab in advanced cancers. Turning to the study itself: Of mixed ages from roughly 23 to 80 and averaging approximately 60 years, the group was almost 85% male.

Germline lookup yields CDR1 SGHTA and CDR2 FQGTGA. The CDR3 runs to 14 residues. Deletions cut 4 bases from V and 8 bases from J, with 14 bases between. Measured with immunoSEQ multiplex PCR; TCRdb has only the in-frame clones, and not every one. Of about 32,000 clones listed, roughly 76% are singletons. The chain carries TRBV7-3 and TRBJ1-4; D perhaps matches TRBD1 (5 bases). Sequenced here: CD4+ or CD8+ T cells sorted from blood, sampled in a trial of the OX40 agonist ivuxolimab. The TCR sequence derives from an adult with an advanced solid tumor such as melanoma, head and neck, liver or kidney cancer. The DNA for the CDR3 is TGTGCCAGCAGCTCTACAGAGGGGAGGGAAAAACTGTTTTTT. Its protein is CASSSTEGREKLFF.